This TCR beta chain was observed in a study of OX40 agonist ivuxolimab in advanced cancers. Per germline, CDR1 SEHNR and CDR2 FQNEAQ (reference sequence). Trimming left V 2 bases short and J 6 bases short, with 7 bases between. The CDR3 runs to 13 residues. Using immunoSEQ multiplex PCR, the repertoire was profiled, and TCRdb retains in-frame clones only, with some absent. The data contain some 86,000 clones, less than 95% of them seen just once; the ten biggest clones take up about 9%. The sequencing here drew on CD4+ or CD8+ T cells sorted from blood, taken in a trial of the OX40 agonist ivuxolimab. This clonotype originated in an adult with an advanced solid tumor such as melanoma, head and neck, liver or kidney cancer. This chain links TRBV7-9 with TRBJ2-2, with D hard to call. CDR3 protein: CASSLWVSGELFF. For the CDR3, the DNA is TGTGCCAGCAGCTTATGGGTGTCCGGGGAGCTGTTTTTT. Supplemented by reference TRBV7-9 and TRBJ2-2, the full variable domain reads DTGVSQNPRHKITKRGQNVTFRCDPISEHNRLYWYRQTLGQGPEFLTYFQNEAQLEKSRLLSDRFSAERPKGSFSTLEIQRTEQGDSAMYLCASSLWVSGELFFGEGSRLTVL.